This T cell receptor (beta chain) comes out of a study of blood T cell repertoires in COVID-19. The assay was immunoSEQ multiplex PCR, and TCRdb's table has in-frame clones only and misses some. The data contain 85,000 to 100,000 clones, approximately 86% of them singletons. This CDR3 is built from 15 residues. Trimming left V 6 bases short and J 1 base short, with 13 bases between. Germline values: CDR1 SGHTA, CDR2 FQGNSA. Sequencing was carried out using peripheral blood. The rearrangement joins TRBV7-2 to TRBJ2-1; perhaps TRBD2 as D (6 bases). The TCR originated in a woman between 55 and 75 years old in a cohort sampled during active or convalescent COVID-19. The CDR3: CASRVGGGSYNEQFF. CDR3 nucleotides: TGTGCCAGCAGAGTGGGGGGAGGTTCCTACAATGAGCAGTTCTTC.